This T cell receptor (beta chain) appears in the sequencing data of a study of T cells in Graves' hyperthyroidism and ophthalmopathy. The CDR3 contains 13 residues. V was shortened by 0 bases and J by 7 bases, with 7 bases between the two germline ends. Germline loops: CDR1 ENHRY, CDR2 SYGVKD. Ten or more counts support this clonotype. Researchers took RNA transcripts and amplified the TCR beta CDR3 regions from them. The HTBI set primed first-round TCR CDR3 RT-PCR. TCRdb analysed the multiplex PCR reads with MiXCR anew, one entry per CDR3 protein. The sample shows about 560,000 distinct CDR3 sequences, 16% of them seen only once.

The V call is TRBV10-3, the J call TRBJ1-5, with D hard to call. Source material: blood. The receptor was derived from a young woman with Graves' hyperthyroidism. Written as DNA, the CDR3 is TGTGCCATCAGTGAGTCAGAACGACAGCCCCAGCATTTT. It is translated as CAISESERQPQHF.